Reported below is one TCR beta chain. Its antigen is not known. Some clones are missing from TCRdb's copy, which holds only in-frame ones; the method was immunoSEQ multiplex PCR. The table records approximately 84,000 clones, 80% to 90% of them present only once. This sample is part of a study of T cell responses to AZD1222 COVID-19 vaccine. Looking at the study overall: Pooling was applied to second doses at about 4 or about 12 weeks. The study, taken as a whole, reports: Baseline testing showed seropositivity in only a handful of AZD1222 recipients. Nearly half of unique spike-specific TCRs reportedly avoided B.1.351 and B.1.1.7 mutated regions.

The source of this sequence is an adult in good health. The specimen comprised peripheral blood, sampled on day 0 of AZD1222 vaccination.

The CDR3 region has the DNA TGTGCCACCAGTGATGGGACCGCTGCCTACAATGAGCAGTTCTTC. It encodes CATSDGTAAYNEQFF. J is TRBJ2-1 and V is TRBV24-1; TRBD1 or TRBD2 may be the D gene (5 bases each). Germline V gene lookup returns CDR1 KGHDR and CDR2 SFDVKD. Deletions cut 3 bases from V and 2 bases from J, with 10 bases between. This CDR3 has 15 residues.